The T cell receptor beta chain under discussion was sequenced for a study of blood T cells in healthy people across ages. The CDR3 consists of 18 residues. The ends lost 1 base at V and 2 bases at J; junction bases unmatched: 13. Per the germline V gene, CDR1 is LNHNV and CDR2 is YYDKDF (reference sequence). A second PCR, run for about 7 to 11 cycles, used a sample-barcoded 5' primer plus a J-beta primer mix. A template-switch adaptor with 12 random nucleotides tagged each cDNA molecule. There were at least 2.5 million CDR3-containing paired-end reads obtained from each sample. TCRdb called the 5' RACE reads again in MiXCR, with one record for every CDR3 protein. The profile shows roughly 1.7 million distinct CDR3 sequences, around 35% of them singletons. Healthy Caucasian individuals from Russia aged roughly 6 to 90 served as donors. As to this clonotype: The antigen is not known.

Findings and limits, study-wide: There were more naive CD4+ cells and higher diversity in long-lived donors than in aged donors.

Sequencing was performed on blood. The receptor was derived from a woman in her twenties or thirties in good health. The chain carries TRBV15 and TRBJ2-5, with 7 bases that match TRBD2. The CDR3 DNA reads TGTGCCACCAGCAGAGTAGCATATGGGGGAGGGCTTCAAGAGACCCAGTACTTC. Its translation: CATSRVAYGGGLQETQYF.